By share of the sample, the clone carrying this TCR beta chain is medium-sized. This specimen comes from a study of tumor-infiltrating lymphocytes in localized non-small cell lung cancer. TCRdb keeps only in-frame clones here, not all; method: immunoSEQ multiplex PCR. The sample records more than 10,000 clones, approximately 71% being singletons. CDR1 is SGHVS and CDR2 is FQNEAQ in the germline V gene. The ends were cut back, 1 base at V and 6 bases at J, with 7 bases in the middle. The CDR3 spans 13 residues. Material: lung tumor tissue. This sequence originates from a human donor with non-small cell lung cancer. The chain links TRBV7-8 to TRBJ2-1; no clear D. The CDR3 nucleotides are TGTGCCAGCAGCTTAGATTGGGGCAATGAGCAGTTCTTC. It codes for CASSLDWGNEQFF.